This T cell receptor beta chain derives from a study of cytomegalovirus exposure and HLA in healthy donors. Germline loops: CDR1 SGHNT, CDR2 YENEEA. The V and J ends lost 2 bases and 5 bases, in that order; junction bases with no gene match: 14. The CDR3 has 18 amino acids. The PCR had 60 Vbeta and 13 Jbeta primers. Sequencing was performed with immunoSEQ multiplex PCR; in TCRdb, only in-frame clones are kept and a portion is missing. The repertoire includes under 200,000 clones, roughly 80% of them detected once, and 5% to 7% sits in the top ten. The material sequenced was PBMCs. The chain combines TRBV11-3 with TRBJ2-2, with TRBD2 matching 7 bases. The clonotype comes from a man aged 35-49 years in good health and CMV-seronegative. CDR3 residues: CASSLTAARASGTGELFF. The DNA for the CDR3 is TGTGCCAGCAGCTTAACCGCGGCGCGGGCTAGCGGAACCGGGGAGCTGTTTTTT.